At least ten counts were recorded for the clone carrying this T cell receptor (beta chain). What it binds is unknown. This record belongs to a study of T cells after yellow fever vaccination. Study-level findings and limits: Contamination by abundant bulk-population clonotypes could be present in FACS-sorted repertoires.

Trimming stripped 1 base from V and 3 bases from J, with 9 bases between. CDR1 and CDR2 (germline): SGHTA, FQGNSA. The CDR3 extends over 14 amino acids. TCRdb used MiXCR to reprocess the 5' RACE reads, holding one entry per CDR3 protein. The data show 140,000 to 150,000 distinct CDR3 sequences, with roughly 6.7% seen just once and approximately 0.61% held by the top ten. This receptor was identified in a man aged 25 to 45 who received the YFV17D yellow fever vaccine. The chain couples TRBV7-2 to TRBJ1-2, with unresolved D. This material consisted of CD4+ T cells sorted from PBMCs, taken 10 days after the yellow fever booster vaccination. CDR3 nucleotides: TGTGCCAGCAGCTTAGTAATTCCTGACTATGGCTACACCTTC. This sequence encodes CASSLVIPDYGYTF.